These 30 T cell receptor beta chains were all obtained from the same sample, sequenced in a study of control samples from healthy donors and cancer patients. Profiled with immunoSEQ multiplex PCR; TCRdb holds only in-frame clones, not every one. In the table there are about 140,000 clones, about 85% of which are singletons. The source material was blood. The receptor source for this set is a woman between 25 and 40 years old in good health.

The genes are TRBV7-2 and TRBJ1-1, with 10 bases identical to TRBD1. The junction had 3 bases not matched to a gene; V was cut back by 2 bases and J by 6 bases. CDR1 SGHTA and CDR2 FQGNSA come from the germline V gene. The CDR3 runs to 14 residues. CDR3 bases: TGTGCCAGCAGCTTACGACAGGGGGCGTCTGAAGCTTTCTTT. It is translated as CASSLRQGASEAFF.

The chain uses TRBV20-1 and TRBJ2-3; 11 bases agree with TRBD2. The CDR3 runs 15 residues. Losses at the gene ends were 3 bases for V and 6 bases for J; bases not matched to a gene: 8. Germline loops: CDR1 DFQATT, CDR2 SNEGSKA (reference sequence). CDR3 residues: CSASTGLADVDTQYF. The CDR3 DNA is TGCAGTGCTAGTACGGGACTAGCGGATGTTGATACGCAGTATTTT.

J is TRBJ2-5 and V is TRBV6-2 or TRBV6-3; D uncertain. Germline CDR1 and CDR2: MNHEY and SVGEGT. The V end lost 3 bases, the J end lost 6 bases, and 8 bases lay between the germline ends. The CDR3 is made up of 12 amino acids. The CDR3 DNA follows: TGTGCCAGCAGTTATCAGGAAAAGACCCAGTACTTC. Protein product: CASSYQEKTQYF.

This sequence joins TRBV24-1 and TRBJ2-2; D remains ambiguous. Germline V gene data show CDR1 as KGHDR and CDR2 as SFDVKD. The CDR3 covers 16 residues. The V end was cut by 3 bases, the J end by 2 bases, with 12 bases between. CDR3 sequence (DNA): TGTGCCACCAGTGATGCCCGGACGCAAAACACCGGGGAGCTGTTTTTT. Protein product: CATSDARTQNTGELFF.

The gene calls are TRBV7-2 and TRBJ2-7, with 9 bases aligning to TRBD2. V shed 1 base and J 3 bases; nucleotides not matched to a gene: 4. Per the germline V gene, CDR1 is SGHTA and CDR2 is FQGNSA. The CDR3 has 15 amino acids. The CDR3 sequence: CASSLEQLAGYEQYF. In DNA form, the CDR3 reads TGTGCCAGCAGCTTAGAACAACTAGCGGGCTACGAGCAGTACTTC.

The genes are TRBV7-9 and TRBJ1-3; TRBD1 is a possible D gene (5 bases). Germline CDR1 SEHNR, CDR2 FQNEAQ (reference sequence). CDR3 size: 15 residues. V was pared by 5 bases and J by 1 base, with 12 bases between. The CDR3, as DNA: TGTGCCAGCAGCACCTCTGGGGCATCTGGAAACACCATATATTTT. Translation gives CASSTSGASGNTIYF.

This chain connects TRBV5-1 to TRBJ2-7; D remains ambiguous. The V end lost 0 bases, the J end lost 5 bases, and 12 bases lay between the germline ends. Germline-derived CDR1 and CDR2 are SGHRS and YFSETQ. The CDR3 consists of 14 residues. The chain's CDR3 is CASSLVARSDEQYF. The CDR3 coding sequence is TGCGCCAGCAGCTTGGTCGCTAGATCAGACGAGCAGTACTTC. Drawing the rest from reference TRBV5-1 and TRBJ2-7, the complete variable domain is KAGVTQTPRYLIKTRGQQVTLSCSPISGHRSVSWYQQTPGQGLQFLFEYFSETQRNKGNFPGRFSGRQFSNSRSEMNVSTLELGDSALYLCASSLVARSDEQYFGPGTRLTVT.

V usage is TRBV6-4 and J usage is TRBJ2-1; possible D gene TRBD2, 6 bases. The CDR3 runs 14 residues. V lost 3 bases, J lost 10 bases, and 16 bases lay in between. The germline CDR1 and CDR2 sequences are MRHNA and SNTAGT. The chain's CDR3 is CASSEEWGVSEQFF. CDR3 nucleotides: TGTGCCAGCAGTGAGGAGTGGGGGGTTAGCGAGCAGTTCTTC.

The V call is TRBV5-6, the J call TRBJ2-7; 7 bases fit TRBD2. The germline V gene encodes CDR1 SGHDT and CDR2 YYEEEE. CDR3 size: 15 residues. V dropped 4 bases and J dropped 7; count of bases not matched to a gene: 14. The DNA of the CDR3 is TGTGCCAGCAGCCCGGGCCGGGACTACCCTTGTGAGCAGTACTTC. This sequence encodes CASSPGRDYPCEQYF.

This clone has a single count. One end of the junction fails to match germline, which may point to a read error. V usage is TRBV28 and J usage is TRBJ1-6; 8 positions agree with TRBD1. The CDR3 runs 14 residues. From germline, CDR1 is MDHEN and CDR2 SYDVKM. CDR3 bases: TGTGCCAGCGGTTTGCAGGGGGCGAATTCACCCCTCCACTTT. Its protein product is CASGLQGANSPLHF. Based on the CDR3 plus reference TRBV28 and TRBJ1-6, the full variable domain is DVKVTQSSRYLVKRTGEKVFLECVQDMDHENMFWYRQDPGLGLRLIYFSYDVKMKEKGDIPEGYSVSREKKERFSLILESASTNQTSMYLCASGLQGANSPLHFGNGTRLTVT.

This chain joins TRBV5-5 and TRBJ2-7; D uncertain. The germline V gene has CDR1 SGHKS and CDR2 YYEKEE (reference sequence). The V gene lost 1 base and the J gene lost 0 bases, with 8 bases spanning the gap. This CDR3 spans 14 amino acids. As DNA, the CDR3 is TGTGCCAGCAGCTTGAGGCCTTTCTCCTACGAGCAGTACTTC. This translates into CASSLRPFSYEQYF. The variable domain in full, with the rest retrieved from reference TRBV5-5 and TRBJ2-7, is DAGVTQSPTHLIKTRGQQVTLRCSPISGHKSVSWYQQVLGQGPQFIFQYYEKEERGRGNFPDRFSARQFPNYSSELNVNALLLGDSALYLCASSLRPFSYEQYFGPGTRLTVT.

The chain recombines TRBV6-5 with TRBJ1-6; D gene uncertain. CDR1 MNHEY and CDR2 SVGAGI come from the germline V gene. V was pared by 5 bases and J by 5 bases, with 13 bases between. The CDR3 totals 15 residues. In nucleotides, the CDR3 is TGTGCCAGCAGTCATCGACCACCGGATAATTCACCCCTCCACTTT. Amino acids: CASSHRPPDNSPLHF.

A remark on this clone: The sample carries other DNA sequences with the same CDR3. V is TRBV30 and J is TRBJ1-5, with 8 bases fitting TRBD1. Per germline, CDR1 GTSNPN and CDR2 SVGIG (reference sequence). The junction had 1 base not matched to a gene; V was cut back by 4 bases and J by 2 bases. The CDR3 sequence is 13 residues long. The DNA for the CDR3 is TGTGCCTGGAAGACAGGGGGCAATCAGCCCCAGCATTTT. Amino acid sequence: CAWKTGGNQPQHF.

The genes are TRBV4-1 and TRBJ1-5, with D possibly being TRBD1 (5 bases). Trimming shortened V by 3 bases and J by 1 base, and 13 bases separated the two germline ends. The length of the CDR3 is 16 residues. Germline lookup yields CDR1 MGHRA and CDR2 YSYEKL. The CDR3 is CASSQPGRGSNQPQHF. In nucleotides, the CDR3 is TGCGCCAGCAGCCAGCCCGGGAGGGGCAGCAATCAGCCCCAGCATTTT.

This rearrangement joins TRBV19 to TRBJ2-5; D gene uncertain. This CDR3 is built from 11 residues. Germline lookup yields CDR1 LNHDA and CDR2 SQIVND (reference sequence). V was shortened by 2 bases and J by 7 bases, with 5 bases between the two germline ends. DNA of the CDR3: TGTGCCAGTAGTATAAGTGGGACCCAGTACTTC. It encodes CASSISGTQYF.

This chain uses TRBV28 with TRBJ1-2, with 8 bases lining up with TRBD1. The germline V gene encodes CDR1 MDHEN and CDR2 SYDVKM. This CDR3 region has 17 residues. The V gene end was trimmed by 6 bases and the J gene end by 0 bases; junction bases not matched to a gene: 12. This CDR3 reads CASSESRGRMANYGYTF. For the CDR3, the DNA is TGTGCCAGCAGCGAGTCCAGGGGGCGGATGGCTAACTATGGCTACACCTTC.

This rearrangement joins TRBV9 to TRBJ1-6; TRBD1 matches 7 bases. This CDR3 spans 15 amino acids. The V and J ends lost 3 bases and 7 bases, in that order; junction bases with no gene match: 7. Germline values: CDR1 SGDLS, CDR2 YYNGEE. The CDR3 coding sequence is TGTGCCAGCAGCGGCCGACAGGGCCCCAATTCACCCCTCCACTTT. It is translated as CASSGRQGPNSPLHF.

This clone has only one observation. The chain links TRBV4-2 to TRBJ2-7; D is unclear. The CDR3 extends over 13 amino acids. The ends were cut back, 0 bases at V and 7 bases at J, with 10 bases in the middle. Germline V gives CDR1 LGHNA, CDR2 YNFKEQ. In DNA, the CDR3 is TGTGCCAGCAGCCAAGACGGTACGGTGGAGCAGTACTTC. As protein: CASSQDGTVEQYF.

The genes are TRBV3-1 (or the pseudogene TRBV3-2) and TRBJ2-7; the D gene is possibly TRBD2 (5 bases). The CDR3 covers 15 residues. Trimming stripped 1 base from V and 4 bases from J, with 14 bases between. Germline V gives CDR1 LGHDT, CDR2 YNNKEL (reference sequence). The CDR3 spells CASSQGPNGIYEQYF. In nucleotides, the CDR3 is TGTGCCAGCAGCCAAGGTCCGAACGGGATATACGAGCAGTACTTC.

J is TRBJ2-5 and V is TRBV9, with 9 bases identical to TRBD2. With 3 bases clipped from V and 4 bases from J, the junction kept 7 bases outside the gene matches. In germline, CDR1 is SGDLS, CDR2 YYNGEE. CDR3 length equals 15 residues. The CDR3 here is CASSAGGGLAETQYF. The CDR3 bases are TGTGCCAGCAGCGCTGGGGGGGGACTAGCAGAGACCCAGTACTTC.

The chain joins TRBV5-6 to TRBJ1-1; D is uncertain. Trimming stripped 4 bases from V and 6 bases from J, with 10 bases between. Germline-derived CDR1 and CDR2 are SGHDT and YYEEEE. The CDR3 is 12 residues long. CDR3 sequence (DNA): TGTGCCAGCAGCCCCTTGGGAGCTGAAGCTTTCTTT. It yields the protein CASSPLGAEAFF.

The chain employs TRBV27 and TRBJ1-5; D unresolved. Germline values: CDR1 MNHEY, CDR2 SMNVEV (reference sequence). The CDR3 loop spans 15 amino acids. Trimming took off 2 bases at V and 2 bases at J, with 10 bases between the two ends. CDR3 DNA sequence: TGTGCCAGCAGTTTAGCAGGAGGGCGCAATCAGCCCCAGCATTTT. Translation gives CASSLAGGRNQPQHF.

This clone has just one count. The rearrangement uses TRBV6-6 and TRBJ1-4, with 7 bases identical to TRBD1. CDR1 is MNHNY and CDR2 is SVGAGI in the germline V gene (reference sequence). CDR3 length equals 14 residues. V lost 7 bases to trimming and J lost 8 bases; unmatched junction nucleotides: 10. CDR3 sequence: CASMWGTESEKLFF. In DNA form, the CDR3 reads TGTGCCAGCATGTGGGGGACAGAGTCGGAAAAACTGTTTTTT.

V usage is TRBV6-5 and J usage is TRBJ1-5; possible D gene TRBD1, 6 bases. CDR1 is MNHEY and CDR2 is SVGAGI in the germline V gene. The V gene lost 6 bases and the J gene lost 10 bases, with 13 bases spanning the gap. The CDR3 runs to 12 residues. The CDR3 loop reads CASRGAPGPQHF. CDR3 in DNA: TGTGCCAGCAGGGGGGCCCCGGGCCCCCAGCATTTT.

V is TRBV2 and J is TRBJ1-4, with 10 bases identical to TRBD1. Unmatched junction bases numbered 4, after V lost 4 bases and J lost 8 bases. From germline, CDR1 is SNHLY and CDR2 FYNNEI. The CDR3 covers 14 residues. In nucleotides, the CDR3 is TGTGCCAGCAGTGGTGACAGGGGGCACGAAAAACTGTTTTTT. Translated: CASSGDRGHEKLFF.

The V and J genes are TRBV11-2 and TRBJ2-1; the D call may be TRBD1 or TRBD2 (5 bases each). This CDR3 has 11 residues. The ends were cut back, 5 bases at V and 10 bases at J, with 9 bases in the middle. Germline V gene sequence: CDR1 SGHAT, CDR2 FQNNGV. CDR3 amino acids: CASSGGEEQFF. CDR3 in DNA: TGTGCCAGCAGCGGGGGTGAGGAGCAGTTCTTC.

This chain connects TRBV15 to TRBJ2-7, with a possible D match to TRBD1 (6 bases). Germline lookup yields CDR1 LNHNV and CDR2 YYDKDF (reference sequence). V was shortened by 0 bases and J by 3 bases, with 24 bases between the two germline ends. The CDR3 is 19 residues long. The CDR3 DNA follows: TGTGCCACCAGCAGAGATTTGGTGTCTGGGGGCCTGCCCTACTACGAGCAGTACTTC. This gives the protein CATSRDLVSGGLPYYEQYF.

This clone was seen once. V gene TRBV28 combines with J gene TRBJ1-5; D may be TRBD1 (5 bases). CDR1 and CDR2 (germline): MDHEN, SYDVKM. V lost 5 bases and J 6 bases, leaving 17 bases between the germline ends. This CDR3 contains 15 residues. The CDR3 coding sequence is TGTGCCAGCAGTGGAGTGAGGGGTAGGGGTCAGCCCCAGCATTTT. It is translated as CASSGVRGRGQPQHF.

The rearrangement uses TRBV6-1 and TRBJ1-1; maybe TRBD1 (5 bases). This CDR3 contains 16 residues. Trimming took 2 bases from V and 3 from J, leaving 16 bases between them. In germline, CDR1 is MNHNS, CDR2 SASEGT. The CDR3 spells CASSELQGRIYTEAFF. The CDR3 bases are TGTGCCAGCAGTGAATTGCAGGGCAGGATCTACACTGAAGCTTTCTTT.

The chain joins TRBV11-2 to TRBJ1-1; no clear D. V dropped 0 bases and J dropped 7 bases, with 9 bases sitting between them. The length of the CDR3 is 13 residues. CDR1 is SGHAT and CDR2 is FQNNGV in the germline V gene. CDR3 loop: CASSLDRPFEAFF. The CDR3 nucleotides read TGTGCCAGCAGCTTAGACAGGCCTTTTGAAGCTTTCTTT. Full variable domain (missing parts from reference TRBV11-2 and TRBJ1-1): EAGVAQSPRYKIIEKRQSVAFWCNPISGHATLYWYQQILGQGPKLLIQFQNNGVVDDSQLPKDRFSAERLKGVDSTLKIQPAKLEDSAVYLCASSLDRPFEAFFGQGTRLTVV.